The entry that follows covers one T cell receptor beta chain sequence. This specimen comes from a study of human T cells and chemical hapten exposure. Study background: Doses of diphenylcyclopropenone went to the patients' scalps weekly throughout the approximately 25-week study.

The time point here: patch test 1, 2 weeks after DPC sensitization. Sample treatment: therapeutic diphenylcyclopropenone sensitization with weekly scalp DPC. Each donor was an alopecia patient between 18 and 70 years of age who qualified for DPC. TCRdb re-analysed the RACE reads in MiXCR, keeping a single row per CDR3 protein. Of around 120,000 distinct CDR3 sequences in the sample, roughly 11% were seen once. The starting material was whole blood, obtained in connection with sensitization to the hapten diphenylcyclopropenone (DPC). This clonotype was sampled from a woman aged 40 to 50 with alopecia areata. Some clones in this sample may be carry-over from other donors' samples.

The CDR3 here is CASSFSTENTIYF. The CDR3 DNA is TGTGCCAGCAGCTTCAGCACTGAAAACACCATATATTTT. The rearrangement joins TRBV5-5 to TRBJ1-3; no reliable D call. Trimming stripped 2 bases from V and 6 bases from J, with 9 bases between. The germline V gene encodes CDR1 SGHKS and CDR2 YYEKEE (reference sequence). The CDR3 has 13 residues.